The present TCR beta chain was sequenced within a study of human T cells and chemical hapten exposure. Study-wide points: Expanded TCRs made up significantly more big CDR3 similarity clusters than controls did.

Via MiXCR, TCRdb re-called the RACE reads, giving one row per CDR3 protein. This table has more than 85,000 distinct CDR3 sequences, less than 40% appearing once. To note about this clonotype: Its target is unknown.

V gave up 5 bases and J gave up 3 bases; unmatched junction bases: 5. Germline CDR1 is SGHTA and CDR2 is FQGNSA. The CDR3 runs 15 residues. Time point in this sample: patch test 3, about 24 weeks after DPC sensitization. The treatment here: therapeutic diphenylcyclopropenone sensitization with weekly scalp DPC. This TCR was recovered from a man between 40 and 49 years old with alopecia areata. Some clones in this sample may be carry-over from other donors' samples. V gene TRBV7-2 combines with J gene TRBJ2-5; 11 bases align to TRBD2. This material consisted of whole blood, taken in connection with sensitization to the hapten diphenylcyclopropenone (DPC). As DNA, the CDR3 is TGTGCCAGCAGCCTTTCTAGCGGGGGGAAAGAGACCCAGTACTTC. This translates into CASSLSSGGKETQYF.